One and the same sample provided the 24 T cell receptor beta chains below, sequenced in a study of breast tumors, draining lymph nodes, adjacent tissues. TCRdb reprocessed the multiplex PCR reads via MiXCR and lists one record per CDR3 protein. Here the sample spans about 270,000 distinct CDR3 sequences, 30% being singletons. Axillary draining lymph nodes of breast cancer patients supplied the node samples. The sequencing input was axillary lymph node tissue. Receptors originate from a female donor with breast cancer. Some clones in this sample may be carry-over from other donors' samples.

Note on this clonotype: A clone one base away is much larger, so this may be a read error. The V call is TRBV5-6, the J call TRBJ2-7, with D tentatively TRBD1 (5 bases). Trimming took 2 bases from V and 7 from J, leaving 19 bases between them. This CDR3 contains 15 residues. Germline CDR1 SGHDT, CDR2 YYEEEE. Here the CDR3 reads CASSFPIGDLREQYF. In DNA form, the CDR3 reads TGTGCCAGCAGCTTCCCGATAGGGGATCTTAGGGAGCAGTACTTC.

About this clonotype itself: A read error may explain this, as a much larger clone is one base away. V gene TRBV12-3 or TRBV12-4 combines with J gene TRBJ2-7; 13 bases map to TRBD2. With 3 bases clipped from V and 7 bases from J, the junction kept 9 bases outside the gene matches. The CDR3 sequence is 16 residues long. The CDR3 DNA is TGTGCCAGCAGTTTCGGGACTAGCGGGACGATGCGTGAGCAGTACTTC. This gives the protein CASSFGTSGTMREQYF.

In its sample, this clonotype was seen many times. The CDR3 is CASSQGGFDFSYEQYF. CDR3 nucleotide sequence: TGCGCCAGCAGCCAAGGGGGTTTCGACTTCTCCTACGAGCAGTACTTC. This sequence joins TRBV4-1 and TRBJ2-7, with D hard to call. Germline V gives CDR1 MGHRA, CDR2 YSYEKL. The CDR3 has 16 amino acids. Trimming removed 1 base from V and 0 bases from J, with 13 bases in between.

The chain combines TRBV4-2 with TRBJ2-7; possibly TRBD1 or TRBD2 for D (5 bases each). This CDR3 region has 18 residues. V was clipped by 2 bases and J by 4 bases, with 24 bases between them. Germline V gene sequence: CDR1 LGHNA, CDR2 YNFKEQ. The CDR3 DNA reads TGTGCCAGCAGCCAACCTGCGCCCCGCCGGGGCCTTTTTTACGAGCAGTACTTC. Its translation is CASSQPAPRRGLFYEQYF.

This clonotype was seen ten or more times. The chain carries TRBV24-1 and TRBJ2-5; D gene uncertain. Germline-derived CDR1 and CDR2 are KGHDR and SFDVKD. The ends were cut back, 3 bases at V and 7 bases at J, with 8 bases in the middle. The CDR3 consists of 12 residues. The CDR3 coding sequence is TGTGCCACCAGTGATCCGCTAGGGACCCAGTACTTC. Translating gives CATSDPLGTQYF.

This clonotype was seen more than once but under ten times. This chain connects TRBV12-3 or TRBV12-4 to TRBJ2-4, with no clear D. The CDR3 length is 12 residues. The V end lost 3 bases, the J end lost 9 bases, and 9 bases lay between the germline ends. The CDR3 loop reads CASSFNLVIQYF. CDR3 in DNA: TGTGCCAGCAGTTTTAATCTTGTCATTCAGTACTTC.

This clonotype appeared many times. In nucleotides, the CDR3 is TGTGCCATCAGTGAAACAGGGACCCAGTACTTC. This encodes CAISETGTQYF. The rearrangement links TRBV10-3 to TRBJ2-5; tentative D call: TRBD1 (5 bases). The V gene's germline CDR1 is ENHRY and CDR2 SYGVKD. This CDR3 spans 11 amino acids. V gave up 3 bases and J gave up 7 bases, with 6 bases separating them.

The chain employs TRBV12-3 or TRBV12-4 and TRBJ2-7; D is possibly TRBD1 (5 bases). Trimming shortened V by 3 bases and J by 0 bases, and 27 bases separated the two germline ends. CDR3 length equals 20 residues. The CDR3 protein is CASSFKSPSSQGSSSYEQYF. The DNA for the CDR3 is TGTGCCAGCAGTTTTAAGTCCCCTTCTAGTCAGGGCTCCAGCTCCTACGAGCAGTACTTC.

This clonotype was observed many times. Compared with germline, one end of the junction differs, possibly owing to a read error. This rearrangement joins TRBV29-1 to TRBJ2-3; D call uncertain. Germline V gene lookup returns CDR1 SQVTM and CDR2 ANQGSEA. This CDR3 has 15 residues. This chain's CDR3 is CSVKEGQATWDTQYF. CDR3 DNA sequence: TGCAGCGTTAAAGAAGGCCAGGCAACCTGGGATACGCAGTATTTT.

This clonotype has a count of ten or more. This chain uses TRBV19 with TRBJ1-3, with D tentatively TRBD1 (5 bases). Trimming stripped 8 bases from V and 0 bases from J, with 11 bases between. This CDR3 region has 14 residues. The V gene's germline CDR1 is LNHDA and CDR2 SQIVND (reference sequence). In DNA, the CDR3 is TGTGCCAGTTTTAAACAGGCCTCTGGAAACACCATATATTTT. This gives the protein CASFKQASGNTIYF.

This clonotype was counted a few times. V and J are TRBV30 and TRBJ2-5; 12 bases agree with TRBD2. CDR3 size: 15 residues. V was pared by 5 bases and J by 5 bases, with 9 bases of the junction left unmatched. Germline V lookup: CDR1 GTSNPN, CDR2 SVGIG (reference sequence). CDR3 residues: CAWDIGLAGGETQYF. The CDR3 nucleotides read TGTGCCTGGGATATAGGGCTAGCGGGAGGGGAGACCCAGTACTTC. The full variable domain, its missing parts supplied by reference TRBV30 and TRBJ2-5, is SQTIHQWPATLVQPVGSPLSLECTVEGTSNPNLYWYRQAAGRGLQLLFYSVGIGQISSEVPQNLSASRPQDRQFILSSKKLLLSDSGFYLCAWDIGLAGGETQYFGPGTRLLVL.

This clonotype was observed a handful of times. This may be a read error, as it is one base from a much larger clone. V usage is TRBV20-1 and J usage is TRBJ2-5; possibly TRBD1 for D (6 bases). In germline, CDR1 is DFQATT, CDR2 SNEGSKA (reference sequence). The length of the CDR3 is 14 residues. The CDR3 region is CSALYRDAREAQYF. CDR3 DNA: TGCAGTGCACTCTACAGGGATGCGAGAGAGGCCCAGTACTTC.

For this clonotype: A much larger clone is a single base away; this may be a read error. J is TRBJ2-2 and V is TRBV4-1, with a tentative D call TRBD2 (6 bases). Germline CDR1 MGHRA, CDR2 YSYEKL. The CDR3 length is 17 residues. The CDR3 protein is CASSQVDLGFLTGGLFF. As DNA, the CDR3 is TGCGCCAGCAGCCAAGTTGACCTAGGGTTCCTCACCGGGGGGCTGTTTTTT.

This clonotype was counted ten times or more. J is TRBJ2-7 and V is TRBV9; TRBD2 matches at 9 bases. Germline V gene sequence: CDR1 SGDLS, CDR2 YYNGEE. J gave up 3 bases and V 4 bases, and 8 bases lay outside the gene matches. The CDR3 has 15 residues. CDR3: CASSSASGTIYEQYF. The CDR3 DNA sequence: TGTGCCAGCAGCTCCGCTAGCGGGACCATCTACGAGCAGTACTTC.

This clonotype was found a few times. The chain carries TRBV6-6 and TRBJ1-2; D remains unclear. V was trimmed by 1 base and J by 5 bases, leaving 11 bases between them. CDR1 MNHNY and CDR2 SVGAGI come from the germline V gene (reference sequence). The CDR3 is made up of 14 amino acids. The CDR3 coding sequence is TGTGCCAGCAGTTACTTACCAGCCCAGTATGGCTACACCTTC. It specifies CASSYLPAQYGYTF.

This clonotype was seen many times. V gene TRBV19 combines with J gene TRBJ1-5; 8 bases line up with TRBD1. Germline lookup yields CDR1 LNHDA and CDR2 SQIVND (reference sequence). Losses at the gene ends were 3 bases for V and 0 bases for J; bases not matched to a gene: 1. The CDR3 sequence is 15 residues long. The CDR3 protein is CASSMGQVSNQPQHF. The CDR3 nucleotides are TGTGCCAGTAGTATGGGACAGGTTAGCAATCAGCCCCAGCATTTT.

This clonotype showed up many times. The chain recombines TRBV12-3 or TRBV12-4 with TRBJ1-6; TRBD1 matches at 8 bases. This CDR3 spans 15 amino acids. V shed 5 bases and J 5 bases; nucleotides not matched to a gene: 5. The CDR3 nucleotides read TGTGCCAGCAGTCCGGACAGGGTGCATAATTCACCCCTCCACTTT. As protein: CASSPDRVHNSPLHF.

A word on this clonotype: A much larger clone is a single base away; this may be a read error. The J gene is TRBJ2-7, the V gene TRBV5-4; 12 positions agree with TRBD2. Germline CDR1 and CDR2: SGHNT and YYREEE (reference sequence). The CDR3 is 15 residues long. CDR3 coding DNA: TGTGCCAGCAGCAGAACTAGCGGGAGGCCCTACGGGCAGTACTTC. Encoded protein: CASSRTSGRPYGQYF. Full variable domain (outside the CDR3, taken from reference TRBV5-4 and TRBJ2-7): ETGVTQSPTHLIKTRGQQVTLRCSSQSGHNTVSWYQQALGQGPQFIFQYYREEENGRGNFPPRFSGLQFPNYSSELNVNALELDDSALYLCASSRTSGRPYGQYFGPGTRLTVT.

Note on this clonotype: At one end, the junction sequence differs from germline, possibly due to a read error. The chain uses TRBV19 and TRBJ2-3; 11 bases align to TRBD2. The CDR3 runs to 17 residues. Germline CDR1 reads LNHDA; CDR2 reads SQIVND (reference sequence). In nucleotides, the CDR3 is TGTGCCAGTAGTGCCGGGACTAGCGGAGCGAGCACAGATACGCGGTATTTT. Amino acids: CASSAGTSGASTDTRYF.

This clonotype was detected many times. The chain is built from TRBV12-3 or TRBV12-4 and TRBJ1-5; no clear D gene. This CDR3 is built from 13 residues. The V end lost 7 bases, the J end lost 3 bases, and 10 bases lay between the germline ends. CDR3 DNA: TGTGCCAGCACCGTGGACTTCAATCAGCCCCAGCATTTT. Translated: CASTVDFNQPQHF.

In its sample, this clonotype was seen many times. The genes are TRBV15 and TRBJ1-2, with D uncertain. The CDR3 covers 15 residues. Trimming shortened V by 0 bases and J by 1 base, and 9 bases separated the two germline ends. Germline-derived CDR1 and CDR2 are LNHNV and YYDKDF (reference sequence). The CDR3 bases are TGTGCCACCAGCAGAGATATTGGCAGTAACTATGGCTACACCTTC. It translates to CATSRDIGSNYGYTF.

About this clonotype: The CDR3 end shows no conserved phenylalanine or tryptophan, and so a read error is likely. This chain uses TRBV7-9 with TRBJ2-3; D not certain. Germline CDR1 reads SEHNR; CDR2 reads FQNEAQ (reference sequence). CDR3 length: 15 amino acids. The CDR3 sequence is CASSLVVTGTDTQYS. The DNA of the CDR3 is TGTGCCAGTAGCTTAGTGGTGACGGGTACAGATACGCAGTATTCT.

This clonotype appeared many times. The CDR3 reads CASSLYVLAGSSYEQYF. CDR3 DNA sequence: TGTGCCAGCAGTTTATATGTACTAGCGGGGAGCTCCTACGAGCAGTACTTC. The chain employs TRBV12-3 or TRBV12-4 and TRBJ2-7; 10 nucleotides align to TRBD2. The CDR3 is made up of 17 amino acids. Trimming cost V 2 bases and J 0 bases; bases outside gene matches: 7.

This clonotype occurred many times. V and J are TRBV7-9 and TRBJ2-1; possibly TRBD2 for D (5 bases). Trimming pared 3 bases from V and 4 bases from J, leaving 10 bases between. CDR3 length: 14 amino acids. The germline CDR1 and CDR2 sequences are SEHNR and FQNEAQ (reference sequence). CDR3 in DNA: TGTGCCAGCAGCTTCTGGACTCAATACAATGAGCAGTTCTTC. It codes for CASSFWTQYNEQFF.